Listed here are 20 T cell receptor beta chains from one sample, sequenced in a study of T cells in Graves' hyperthyroidism and ophthalmopathy. RNA transcripts yielded amplified TCR beta CDR3 regions. HTBI primers were employed in a first-round RT-PCR of the TCR CDR3. TCRdb re-analysed the multiplex PCR reads in MiXCR, keeping a single row per CDR3 protein. The sample lists around 190,000 distinct CDR3 sequences; 17% were seen once. The sequencing sample was made of blood. The receptor source for this set is a woman between 50 and 59 years old with Graves' hyperthyroidism.

This clonotype was recorded many times. The rearrangement links TRBV7-3 to TRBJ2-1, with TRBD2 matching 11 bases. Trimming removed 4 bases from V and 0 bases from J; junction bases left unmatched: 14. Germline CDR1 reads SGHTA; CDR2 reads FQGTGA. This CDR3 has 20 amino acids. CDR3 nucleotide sequence: TGTGCCAGCAGCTCTACCGGGACTAGCGGTATCCTGAGCTCCTACAATGAGCAGTTCTTC. Translated: CASSSTGTSGILSSYNEQFF.

V gene TRBV12-3 or TRBV12-4 combines with J gene TRBJ2-4; TRBD2 is a possible D gene (7 bases). The CDR3 is 14 amino acids. V lost 1 base to trimming and J lost 6 bases, with 10 bases between them. CDR3 residues: CASSLGGGGNIQYF. CDR3 in DNA: TGTGCCAGCAGTTTAGGAGGGGGGGGAAACATTCAGTACTTC.

The chain's CDR3 is CASSQGSGRAVNTQYF. CDR3 bases: TGTGCCAGCAGCCAAGGAAGCGGGAGGGCCGTAAATACGCAGTATTTT. V usage is TRBV3-1 and J usage is TRBJ2-3, with 10 bases matching TRBD2. Germline V gene sequence: CDR1 LGHDT, CDR2 YNNKEL (reference sequence). The CDR3 loop spans 16 amino acids. V was pared by 1 base and J by 7 bases, with 8 bases of the junction left unmatched.

This chain connects TRBV27 to TRBJ2-5, with a weak D call TRBD2 (6 bases). This CDR3 spans 15 amino acids. Trimming took 7 bases from V and 5 from J, leaving 20 bases between them. The germline V gene encodes CDR1 MNHEY and CDR2 SMNVEV (reference sequence). The DNA of the CDR3 is TGTGCCAGCATACCCCACGGACTGGGGAGGGAGACCCAGTACTTC. It encodes CASIPHGLGRETQYF.

This clonotype was counted a few times. In DNA, the CDR3 is TGCAGTGCAGTCCCTGTAGCGGGAGAGGCTGGAAAGTACGAGCAGTACTTC. It codes for CSAVPVAGEAGKYEQYF. V is TRBV20-1 and J is TRBJ2-7; 9 nucleotides line up with TRBD2. The J segment lost 4 bases and the V segment lost 6 bases, leaving 19 bases of the junction unmatched. Germline lookup yields CDR1 DFQATT and CDR2 SNEGSKA (reference sequence). The CDR3 spans 17 residues.

Many counts were recorded for this clonotype. This chain uses TRBV30 with TRBJ2-5, with D hard to call. This CDR3 contains 11 residues. With 1 base removed from V and 4 bases from J, the gap between germline ends came to 4 bases. Germline CDR1 reads GTSNPN; CDR2 reads SVGIG (reference sequence). CDR3 nucleotide sequence: TGTGCCTGGAGTGAAAGAGAGACCCAGTACTTC. Protein product: CAWSERETQYF.

This clonotype was detected ten times or more. V gene TRBV12-3 or TRBV12-4 combines with J gene TRBJ1-2; no clear D. The CDR3 loop spans 13 amino acids. Trimming removed 6 bases at V and 4 bases at J, with 12 bases between. The CDR3 protein is CASSLARGYGYTF. CDR3 DNA sequence: TGTGCCAGCAGCCTCGCCCGGGGCTATGGCTACACCTTC.

The chain links TRBV6-1 to TRBJ2-7; D call uncertain. The CDR3 covers 15 residues. V was trimmed by 6 bases and J by 4 bases, leaving 19 bases between them. Per the germline V gene, CDR1 is MNHNS and CDR2 is SASEGT. CDR3 loop: CASSDPGRAGYEQYF. The CDR3 DNA reads TGTGCCAGCAGCGATCCAGGACGCGCAGGATACGAGCAGTACTTC.

V is TRBV20-1 and J is TRBJ1-5; D gene ambiguous. Per the germline V gene, CDR1 is DFQATT and CDR2 is SNEGSKA (reference sequence). CDR3 length equals 14 residues. With 5 bases removed from V and 0 bases from J, the gap between germline ends came to 11 bases. The CDR3: CSALMGYSNQPQHF. The CDR3 DNA follows: TGCAGTGCTTTAATGGGATATAGCAATCAGCCCCAGCATTTT.

This rearrangement joins TRBV27 to TRBJ1-2; D remains unclear. The germline V gene has CDR1 MNHEY and CDR2 SMNVEV (reference sequence). This CDR3 comprises 13 residues. Trimming took off 2 bases at V and 8 bases at J, with 12 bases between the two ends. The CDR3 nucleotides are TGTGCCAGCAGTTTACGCGGAGGCGACGGCTACACCTTC. Translation: CASSLRGGDGYTF.

In regard to this clonotype: The junction departs from germline at one end; a sequencing error may be responsible. The chain combines TRBV10-3 with TRBJ2-5; TRBD1 or TRBD2 may be the D gene (5 bases each). Germline V gene data show CDR1 as ENHRY and CDR2 as SYGVKD. The CDR3 loop spans 17 amino acids. The CDR3 DNA is TGTCCCATCAGTGAGGCTCCGGGACGGATGAGCCAAGAGACCCAGTACTTC. Amino acids: CPISEAPGRMSQETQYF.

In its sample, this clonotype was seen many times. V and J are TRBV5-1 and TRBJ2-6, with TRBD1 matching over 7 bases. The ends lost 0 bases at V and 3 bases at J; junction bases unmatched: 3. This CDR3 region has 16 residues. Germline V gene data show CDR1 as SGHRS and CDR2 as YFSETQ. CDR3 amino acids: CASSLGDRVGANVLTF. CDR3 in DNA: TGCGCCAGCAGCTTGGGAGACAGGGTTGGGGCCAACGTCCTGACTTTC.

In regard to this clonotype: An end of the junction differs from the germline gene, which may be a read error. This chain links TRBV20-1 with TRBJ2-1; D remains ambiguous. Germline assignment: CDR1 DFQATT and CDR2 SNEGSKA (reference sequence). This CDR3 spans 14 amino acids. The CDR3 DNA sequence: TGTAGTGAAAAGGCTACCAACTCCTACAATGAGCAGTTCTTC. Protein product: CSEKATNSYNEQFF.

V gene TRBV7-9 combines with J gene TRBJ2-5; no clear D. V gave up 4 bases and J gave up 2 bases, with 11 bases separating them. The CDR3 contains 14 residues. Germline assignment: CDR1 SEHNR and CDR2 FQNEAQ (reference sequence). CDR3 coding DNA: TGTGCCAGCAGCTCGACGCTAGGTCAAGAGACCCAGTACTTC. It specifies CASSSTLGQETQYF.

This clonotype was counted only a few times. The CDR3 DNA is TGTGCCAGTAGTATGGTAAGGGGTTCTGAGCAGTTCTTC. Encoded protein: CASSMVRGSEQFF. The J gene is TRBJ2-1, the V gene TRBV19; D may be TRBD1 (5 bases). Trimming took off 3 bases at V and 9 bases at J, with 12 bases between the two ends. CDR1 LNHDA and CDR2 SQIVND come from the germline V gene (reference sequence). The CDR3 runs 13 residues.

This clonotype was observed many times. The CDR3 bases are TGTGCCACCAGCCGACAGGGGAGCTATGGCTACACCTTC. Translating it yields CATSRQGSYGYTF. This rearrangement joins TRBV24-1 to TRBJ1-2; 8 positions match TRBD1. Germline V gene data show CDR1 as KGHDR and CDR2 as SFDVKD. The CDR3 has 13 residues. V was clipped by 7 bases and J by 4 bases; unmatched bases: 4.

The chain couples TRBV5-1 to TRBJ2-3; D perhaps matches TRBD1 (6 bases). The CDR3 has 14 residues. Germline lookup yields CDR1 SGHRS and CDR2 YFSETQ. V was clipped by 4 bases and J by 3 bases, with 12 bases between them. The CDR3 is CASSGRGQTDTQYF. CDR3 DNA: TGCGCCAGCAGCGGGAGAGGACAGACAGATACGCAGTATTTT.

This clonotype was observed a handful of times. The rearrangement uses TRBV3-1 and TRBJ1-4; D is undetermined. V gave up 2 bases and J gave up 6 bases, with 13 bases separating them. This CDR3 comprises 15 residues. Germline-derived CDR1 and CDR2 are LGHDT and YNNKEL (reference sequence). CDR3: CASSQSGRIDEKLFF. The CDR3 DNA is TGTGCCAGCAGCCAATCGGGGAGAATAGATGAAAAACTGTTTTTT.

This clonotype showed up many times. V usage is TRBV19 and J usage is TRBJ1-3; 7 nucleotides match TRBD1. The CDR3 covers 15 residues. The V gene's germline CDR1 is LNHDA and CDR2 SQIVND (reference sequence). Losses at the gene ends were 5 bases for V and 8 bases for J; bases not matched to a gene: 12. CDR3 protein: CASSLQPGQQDTIYF. In nucleotides, the CDR3 is TGTGCCAGTAGTCTACAACCGGGACAGCAAGACACCATATATTTT.

This clonotype was seen repeatedly, ten times or more. The CDR3 DNA reads as TGTGCCAGCAGCCAAGGGCTCCTCGAAGCTTTCTTT. Translating gives CASSQGLLEAFF. The chain couples TRBV3-1 to TRBJ1-1; no clear D. V lost 1 base to trimming and J lost 8 bases, with 8 bases between them. Germline V gene sequence: CDR1 LGHDT, CDR2 YNNKEL (reference sequence). The CDR3 extends over 12 amino acids.